This T cell receptor beta chain was found in a study of Ad26.COV2.S vaccination and SARS-CoV-2 variants. About the research overall: Ad26.COV2.S was injected intramuscularly once or twice, 56 days apart.

Libraries were prepared by immunoSEQ multiplex PCR; TCRdb keeps only in-frame clonotypes and omits some of them. Of fewer than 400,000 clones in the sample, around 91% were seen once. Study outcomes and limitations: People who got the vaccine had more spike-specific TCR breadth than people who got placebo. CD8+ and CD4+ T cells specific for spike reportedly responded with substantial breadth after vaccination. Vaccine and placebo recipients had comparable breadth of non-spike TCRs.

Worth noting for this clone: Its antigen is not identified.

Regarding treatment: roughly 18 received Ad26.COV2.S at low or high dose, single or two shots; 5 received placebo; per-sample allocation not given. Samples analyzed were those drawn on day 63 after the first vaccine or placebo injection. In germline, CDR1 is LNHNV, CDR2 YYDKDF (reference sequence). This CDR3 has 13 amino acids. The V end lost 2 bases, the J end lost 8 bases, and 10 bases lay between the germline ends. The sequencing here drew on peripheral blood, taken in a trial of Ad26.COV2.S vaccine versus placebo. This sequence was found in a person aged 18-60 years who received the Ad26.COV2.S COVID-19 vaccine or a placebo. This rearrangement joins TRBV15 to TRBJ1-5, with D unclear. CDR3 loop: CATSRYKFEPQHF. DNA of the CDR3: TGTGCCACCAGCAGATATAAGTTTGAGCCCCAGCATTTT.